The rows below give T cell receptor beta chains drawn from one sample of a study of T cell clones after liver transplantation. Clones were read by immunoSEQ multiplex PCR, and TCRdb kept only the in-frame ones, dropping some. The sample lists around 20,000 clones, 75% to 90% occurring once. Sequencing was performed on CD8+ T cells from blood, taken before liver transplant. These receptors all stem from a human donor who received a liver transplant. Each CDR3 is given with its conserved first and last residue. A D gene is named only where the DNA matches it firmly. A clone size is listed for some rows: how often the clone was seen (once, few, many), or a class if it is expanded.

j_call: TRBJ1-2; d_call: .; clone_size: .; v_call: TRBV27; cdr3_aa: CASSQKGGRNYGYTF; cdr3_nt: TGTGCCAGCAGTCAAAAGGGGGGACGGAACTATGGCTACACCTTC
j_call: TRBJ2-5; d_call: .; clone_size: .; v_call: TRBV4-1; cdr3_aa: CASSQERLGTQYF; cdr3_nt: TGCGCCAGCAGCCAAGAGCGACTCGGGACCCAGTACTTC
j_call: TRBJ2-7; d_call: .; clone_size: .; v_call: TRBV4-1; cdr3_aa: CASSHSLLYEQYF; cdr3_nt: TGCGCCAGCAGCCATAGCCTCCTCTACGAGCAGTACTTC
j_call: TRBJ2-7; d_call: TRBD2; clone_size: .; v_call: TRBV4-3; cdr3_aa: CASLPAGLSYEQYF; cdr3_nt: TGCGCCAGCCTACCAGCGGGATTATCCTACGAGCAGTACTTC
j_call: TRBJ2-7; d_call: .; clone_size: .; v_call: TRBV6-5; cdr3_aa: CASSLQGYYEQYF; cdr3_nt: TGTGCCAGCAGCCTACAGGGTTATTACGAGCAGTACTTC
j_call: TRBJ2-7; d_call: .; clone_size: .; v_call: TRBV9; cdr3_aa: CASSPGTLNYEQYF; cdr3_nt: TGTGCCAGCAGCCCGGGGACGCTAAACTACGAGCAGTACTTC
j_call: TRBJ1-1; d_call: .; clone_size: once; v_call: TRBV7-9; cdr3_aa: CASSSHGGIKAEAFF; cdr3_nt: TGTGCCAGCAGCTCTCACGGGGGGATCAAGGCTGAAGCTTTCTTT
j_call: TRBJ1-1; d_call: .; clone_size: .; v_call: TRBV11-2; cdr3_aa: CASSFPLTVNTEAFF; cdr3_nt: TGTGCCAGCAGTTTTCCCTTGACAGTGAACACTGAAGCTTTCTTT
j_call: TRBJ1-5; d_call: TRBD1; clone_size: .; v_call: TRBV4-3; cdr3_aa: CASSLGWTGIGSNQPQHF; cdr3_nt: TGCGCCAGCAGCCTAGGTTGGACAGGGATAGGTAGCAATCAGCCCCAGCATTTT
j_call: TRBJ2-4; d_call: .; clone_size: .; v_call: TRBV18; cdr3_aa: CASSRTDENIQYF; cdr3_nt: TGTGCCAGCTCACGGACAGACGAAAACATTCAGTACTTC
j_call: TRBJ1-1; d_call: .; clone_size: .; v_call: TRBV6-5; cdr3_aa: CASRLVRQGDTEAFF; cdr3_nt: TGTGCCAGCAGATTAGTTCGCCAAGGGGACACTGAAGCTTTCTTT
j_call: TRBJ1-1; d_call: .; clone_size: .; v_call: TRBV7-2; cdr3_aa: CASSLITSEAFF; cdr3_nt: TGTGCCAGCAGCCTTATAACATCTGAAGCTTTCTTT
j_call: TRBJ1-1; d_call: .; clone_size: .; v_call: TRBV28; cdr3_aa: CASSWYRATEAFF; cdr3_nt: TGTGCCAGCAGTTGGTACAGGGCCACTGAAGCTTTCTTT
j_call: TRBJ2-1; d_call: TRBD2; clone_size: .; v_call: TRBV27; cdr3_aa: CASSLSGSKNNEQFF; cdr3_nt: TGTGCCAGCAGCCTTAGCGGGAGCAAAAACAATGAGCAGTTCTTC
j_call: TRBJ2-3; d_call: TRBD2; clone_size: .; v_call: TRBV27; cdr3_aa: CASSLGTSLTDTQYF; cdr3_nt: TGTGCCAGCAGTTTGGGGACTAGCCTGACAGATACGCAGTATTTT
j_call: TRBJ1-1; d_call: .; clone_size: .; v_call: TRBV11-2; cdr3_aa: CASSPISTEAFF; cdr3_nt: TGTGCCAGCAGCCCCATCAGCACTGAAGCTTTCTTT
j_call: TRBJ2-7; d_call: TRBD1; clone_size: few; v_call: TRBV25-1; cdr3_aa: CASSRTGSYEQYF; cdr3_nt: TGTGCCAGCAGTCGGACAGGATCCTACGAGCAGTACTTC
j_call: TRBJ2-7; d_call: .; clone_size: .; v_call: TRBV7-2; cdr3_aa: CASSLMSYEQYF; cdr3_nt: TGTGCCAGCAGCTTAATGAGCTACGAGCAGTACTTC
j_call: TRBJ2-1; d_call: .; clone_size: .; v_call: TRBV11-2; cdr3_aa: CASSFLGWEFF; cdr3_nt: TGTGCCAGCAGCTTTCTCGGGTGGGAGTTCTTC
j_call: TRBJ2-1; d_call: TRBD2; clone_size: .; v_call: TRBV27; cdr3_aa: CASSRQIGTSGRLNEQFF; cdr3_nt: TGTGCCAGCAGTCGGCAAATCGGGACTAGCGGACGGCTGAATGAGCAGTTCTTC
j_call: TRBJ1-1; d_call: .; clone_size: .; v_call: TRBV30; cdr3_aa: CAWDRNTEAFF; cdr3_nt: TGTGCCTGGGACAGGAACACTGAAGCTTTCTTT
j_call: TRBJ1-5; d_call: .; clone_size: .; v_call: TRBV19; cdr3_aa: CASSMNSNQPQHF; cdr3_nt: TGTGCCAGTAGTATGAACAGCAATCAGCCCCAGCATTTT
j_call: TRBJ1-5; d_call: TRBD1; clone_size: .; v_call: TRBV19; cdr3_aa: CASSPGQGHQPQHF; cdr3_nt: TGTGCCAGTAGTCCCGGACAGGGCCATCAGCCCCAGCATTTT
j_call: TRBJ1-1; d_call: .; clone_size: .; v_call: TRBV19; cdr3_aa: CASSIRNTEAFF; cdr3_nt: TGTGCCAGTAGTATACGGAACACTGAAGCTTTCTTT
j_call: TRBJ2-1; d_call: .; clone_size: .; v_call: TRBV28; cdr3_aa: CASPPRRTPEYNEQFF; cdr3_nt: TGTGCCAGCCCCCCCCGGCGTACACCGGAGTACAATGAGCAGTTCTTC
j_call: TRBJ2-7; d_call: TRBD1; clone_size: .; v_call: TRBV9; cdr3_aa: CASSADRASIEQYF; cdr3_nt: TGTGCCAGCAGCGCGGACAGGGCTTCCATCGAGCAGTACTTC
j_call: TRBJ1-2; d_call: .; clone_size: .; v_call: TRBV19; cdr3_aa: CASSIAGPNYGYTF; cdr3_nt: TGTGCCAGTAGTATAGCGGGACCTAACTATGGCTACACCTTC
j_call: TRBJ2-7; d_call: .; clone_size: .; v_call: TRBV5-4; cdr3_aa: CASREELTGPSYEQYF; cdr3_nt: TGTGCCAGCAGGGAAGAACTCACAGGGCCATCCTACGAGCAGTACTTC
j_call: TRBJ1-5; d_call: TRBD1; clone_size: .; v_call: TRBV27; cdr3_aa: CASAGQGGNQPQHF; cdr3_nt: TGTGCCAGCGCGGGACAGGGTGGCAATCAGCCCCAGCATTTT
j_call: TRBJ1-4; d_call: .; clone_size: .; v_call: TRBV5-6; cdr3_aa: CASGPPGMTNEKLFF; cdr3_nt: TGTGCCAGCGGTCCGCCGGGGATGACTAATGAAAAACTGTTTTTT
j_call: TRBJ2-7; d_call: TRBD2; clone_size: .; v_call: TRBV14; cdr3_aa: CASSQDPSGRRNEQYF; cdr3_nt: TGTGCCAGCAGCCAAGATCCTAGCGGGAGGCGGAACGAGCAGTACTTC
j_call: TRBJ1-5; d_call: .; clone_size: .; v_call: TRBV19; cdr3_aa: CASSLHRDQPQHF; cdr3_nt: TGTGCCAGTAGTCTCCACAGGGATCAGCCCCAGCATTTT
j_call: TRBJ2-7; d_call: .; clone_size: .; v_call: TRBV6-1; cdr3_aa: CASSEGASYEQYF; cdr3_nt: TGTGCCAGCAGTGAAGGGGCCTCCTACGAGCAGTACTTC
j_call: TRBJ2-7; d_call: .; clone_size: .; v_call: TRBV19; cdr3_aa: CASSPTGWVEQYF; cdr3_nt: TGTGCCAGTAGTCCGACGGGGTGGGTCGAGCAGTACTTC
j_call: TRBJ1-5; d_call: .; clone_size: .; v_call: TRBV28; cdr3_aa: CASRSDRYSNQPQHF; cdr3_nt: TGTGCCAGCAGATCGGACCGGTATAGCAATCAGCCCCAGCATTTT
j_call: TRBJ2-2; d_call: .; clone_size: medium-sized; v_call: TRBV10-1; cdr3_aa: CASSRGHLTGELFF; cdr3_nt: TGCGCCAGCAGCAGAGGTCACCTCACCGGGGAGCTGTTTTTT
j_call: TRBJ1-5; d_call: .; clone_size: .; v_call: TRBV4-3; cdr3_aa: CASSPGGNQPQHF; cdr3_nt: TGCGCCAGCTCGCCGGGGGGCAATCAGCCCCAGCATTTT
j_call: TRBJ1-1; d_call: .; clone_size: .; v_call: TRBV7-8; cdr3_aa: CASSLTRVGTEAFF; cdr3_nt: TGTGCCAGCAGCTTAACTCGGGTCGGCACTGAAGCTTTCTTT
j_call: TRBJ2-7; d_call: .; clone_size: .; v_call: TRBV7-2; cdr3_aa: CASSSGTLTYEQYF; cdr3_nt: TGTGCCAGCAGCTCCGGGACACTTACCTACGAGCAGTACTTC
j_call: TRBJ1-2; d_call: .; clone_size: .; v_call: TRBV7-7; cdr3_aa: CASSPYQGSYGYTF; cdr3_nt: TGTGCTAGCAGCCCTTATCAGGGGAGCTATGGCTACACCTTC
j_call: TRBJ2-7; d_call: .; clone_size: .; v_call: TRBV30; cdr3_aa: CAWDPGPSFYEQYF; cdr3_nt: TGTGCCTGGGACCCGGGACCTTCATTTTACGAGCAGTACTTC
j_call: TRBJ2-1; d_call: TRBD2; clone_size: .; v_call: TRBV27; cdr3_aa: CASSTTRGLAGGRFF; cdr3_nt: TGTGCCAGCAGCACCACGAGGGGACTAGCGGGGGGTCGGTTCTTC
j_call: TRBJ2-1; d_call: .; clone_size: .; v_call: TRBV7-9; cdr3_aa: CASSLDNSYNEQFF; cdr3_nt: TGTGCCAGCAGCTTAGATAACTCCTACAATGAGCAGTTCTTC